One and the same sample provided the 10 T cell receptor beta chains below, sequenced in a study of shared clonotypes between healthy human individuals. Only in-frame clones appear in the TCRdb table, and some are missing; sequencing was by immunoSEQ multiplex PCR. There are 2 million to 2.5 million clones in the sample; under 95% occur only once, and approximately 1.7% lies in the top ten. In the naive CD8 group, cells lacked CD45RO and were positively selected for CCR7, so terminally differentiated effector memory CD45RA+ cells were left out. Material for sequencing was naive CD8+ T cells from PBMCs. These receptors all stem from a man aged 18 to 30 in good health. Some clones in this sample may be carry-over from other donors' samples.

The V and J genes are TRBV11-2 and TRBJ2-5; D may be TRBD2 (6 bases). With 5 bases removed from V and 3 bases from J, the gap between germline ends came to 19 bases. This CDR3 spans 16 amino acids. Germline V gene sequence: CDR1 SGHAT, CDR2 FQNNGV. CDR3 coding DNA: TGTGCCAGCAGCCCCCTGTCGGCGGGGAACGAAGAGACCCAGTACTTC. It specifies CASSPLSAGNEETQYF.

The chain recombines TRBV6-5 with TRBJ2-7; maybe TRBD1 (5 bases). Germline CDR1 is MNHEY and CDR2 is SVGAGI. V was shortened by 6 bases and J by 6 bases, with 12 bases between the two germline ends. The CDR3 loop spans 12 amino acids. The CDR3 here is CASSSTGPEQYF. CDR3 DNA sequence: TGTGCCAGCAGCTCTACAGGACCCGAGCAGTACTTC.

This chain joins TRBV27 and TRBJ2-2; a weak D match, TRBD1 (6 bases). This CDR3 contains 17 residues. Germline V gene sequence: CDR1 MNHEY, CDR2 SMNVEV (reference sequence). V dropped 0 bases and J dropped 3 bases, with 14 bases sitting between them. The CDR3 is CASSLSAGVWYTGELFF. The DNA for the CDR3 is TGTGCCAGCAGTTTATCGGCAGGGGTTTGGTACACCGGGGAGCTGTTTTTT.

The chain employs TRBV25-1 and TRBJ2-1; 12 bases agree with TRBD2. There are 16 residues in the CDR3. V dropped 2 bases and J dropped 6; count of bases not matched to a gene: 5. The germline V gene encodes CDR1 MGHDK and CDR2 SYGVNS. The CDR3 DNA sequence: TGTGCCAGCAGTGAAAGGCTAGCGGGAGGGACCAATGAGCAGTTCTTC. Translated: CASSERLAGGTNEQFF.

The chain employs TRBV27 and TRBJ2-2, with D perhaps matching TRBD1 or TRBD2 (5 bases each). Trimming took 8 bases from V and 3 from J, leaving 10 bases between them. This CDR3 contains 13 residues. The germline gives CDR1 MNHEY, CDR2 SMNVEV (reference sequence). CDR3 in DNA: TGTGCCAGCCGGGACGGATACACCGGGGAGCTGTTTTTT. Its translation is CASRDGYTGELFF.

V and J are TRBV28 and TRBJ1-2; 9 nucleotides match TRBD1. Per the germline V gene, CDR1 is MDHEN and CDR2 is SYDVKM. The CDR3 is 13 residues long. The V gene end was trimmed by 5 bases and the J gene end by 4 bases; junction bases not matched to a gene: 2. DNA of the CDR3: TGTGCCAGCAGTGGGACAGGGACCTATGGCTACACCTTC. Amino acid sequence: CASSGTGTYGYTF.

The V call is TRBV28, the J call TRBJ2-5; TRBD1 agrees at 8 bases. Germline CDR1 reads MDHEN; CDR2 reads SYDVKM. Trimming took 1 base from V and 5 from J; bases not matched to a gene: 6. The CDR3 covers 15 residues. The CDR3 reads CASSLLRQGKETQYF. The CDR3 nucleotides are TGTGCCAGCAGTTTATTAAGACAGGGGAAGGAGACCCAGTACTTC. The full variable domain, in which reference TRBV28 and TRBJ2-5 provide the parts outside the CDR3, is DVKVTQSSRYLVKRTGEKVFLECVQDMDHENMFWYRQDPGLGLRLIYFSYDVKMKEKGDIPEGYSVSREKKERFSLILESASTNQTSMYLCASSLLRQGKETQYFGPGTRLLVL.

The chain carries TRBV28 and TRBJ2-2; D may be TRBD2 (6 bases). This CDR3 contains 15 residues. The V gene's germline CDR1 is MDHEN and CDR2 SYDVKM. Deletions cut 10 bases from V and 0 bases from J, with 15 bases between. CDR3 DNA: TGTGCCACCTTCCCGGCGGGGACGAACACCGGGGAGCTGTTTTTT. Translated, it gives CATFPAGTNTGELFF.

The V and J genes are TRBV6-1 and TRBJ2-5, with 10 bases that match TRBD1. The ends lost 1 base at V and 1 base at J; junction bases unmatched: 0. Germline assignment: CDR1 MNHNS and CDR2 SASEGT. The CDR3 extends over 15 amino acids. The CDR3 spells CASSEGTGGQETQYF. The CDR3 DNA is TGTGCCAGCAGTGAAGGGACAGGGGGCCAAGAGACCCAGTACTTC.

The chain employs TRBV27 and TRBJ2-7; D is perhaps TRBD1 or TRBD2 (6 bases each). CDR3 length equals 16 residues. V lost 4 bases and J 1 base, leaving 17 bases between the germline ends. The germline CDR1 and CDR2 sequences are MNHEY and SMNVEV (reference sequence). The CDR3 is CASSSTFGGGSYEQYF. The CDR3 bases are TGTGCCAGCAGTTCAACCTTCGGAGGGGGGTCCTACGAGCAGTACTTC.